The rows below give T cell receptor beta chains drawn from one sample of a study of cytotoxic CD8 clonotypes in ibrutinib-treated CLL. Data came from immunoSEQ multiplex PCR; TCRdb stores just in-frame clones and leaves some out. The data show over 150,000 clones, about two thirds seen once. Sequenced material: PBMCs, taken after 24 months of ibrutinib treatment. The origin of the receptors is a human donor with chronic lymphocytic leukemia. Both conserved end residues are trimmed from each CDR3. Each record gives: CDR3 protein, J gene, V gene, D gene. The D gene is left open where the match is weak.

ASSSVAGGGPGELF,TRBJ2-2,TRBV7-2,TRBD2
SVGWGDQPQH,TRBJ1-5,TRBV29-1,.
ASSPRTQY,TRBJ2-5,TRBV27,.
ASSFPAAGGEVNEQY,TRBJ2-7,TRBV28,.
ASSQTSGRYNEQF,TRBJ2-1,TRBV2,TRBD2
ASRGQIYEQY,TRBJ2-7,TRBV6-6,.
ASSFQQSQETQY,TRBJ2-5,TRBV5-1,.
ASSRQDPNYGYT,TRBJ1-2,TRBV7-2,.
ASSARMSEQY,TRBJ2-7,TRBV5-1,.
ASSTRLNTGELF,TRBJ2-2,TRBV19,.
ASSYSSRSYGYT,TRBJ1-2,TRBV27,.
ASYDLDRGLHGGYT,TRBJ1-2,TRBV28,TRBD1
ASSDLGGELF,TRBJ2-2,TRBV10-1,.
ASSDVSSNQPQH,TRBJ1-5,TRBV2,.
ASSKTVALAPDAGSSYEQY,TRBJ2-7,TRBV21-1,.
ASSLFGGDNEQF,TRBJ2-1,TRBV11-2,.
ASSRDSNSDEQF,TRBJ2-1,TRBV7-2,TRBD1
AIKREDGYT,TRBJ1-2,TRBV10-3,.
ASSLLNRDIHEQY,TRBJ2-7,TRBV5-1,.
ASSQSGRPSTDTQY,TRBJ2-3,TRBV4-3,.
ASSLWHEQY,TRBJ2-7,TRBV28,.
ASSYSGAPNYGYT,TRBJ1-2,TRBV6-5,.
ASRRQGAVTGELF,TRBJ2-2,TRBV6-5,TRBD1
ASSFISTGELF,TRBJ2-2,TRBV6-5,.
ASSVASGSGYEQY,TRBJ2-7,TRBV9,TRBD2
ASSPGQGFRSEAF,TRBJ1-1,TRBV18,TRBD1
ASSSRGGRNNIQY,TRBJ2-4,TRBV9,.
ASSQGSGQEGYT,TRBJ1-2,TRBV23-1,.
ASSQEFGNTGTVQETQY,TRBJ2-5,TRBV4-3,TRBD1
ASSRVPGTGEETQY,TRBJ2-5,TRBV25-1,TRBD1
ASSLYSGNYEQY,TRBJ2-7,TRBV7-6,.
ASSSRLAGGRTGELF,TRBJ2-2,TRBV7-3,TRBD2
ASSLGTGSGNTIY,TRBJ1-3,TRBV11-3,TRBD1
ASSLGLAGVYNEQF,TRBJ2-1,TRBV5-8,TRBD2
ASRGQDQETQY,TRBJ2-5,TRBV5-1,TRBD1
AISEQGYQPQH,TRBJ1-5,TRBV10-3,.
ASSPELGQGSSYNEQF,TRBJ2-1,TRBV7-6,TRBD1
ASSQIDAYEQY,TRBJ2-7,TRBV18,.
ASSERYYFFSGLAGGSSYNEQF,TRBJ2-1,TRBV6-1,TRBD2
ASSPLGSTSSYNEQF,TRBJ2-1,TRBV5-1,.
ATSRVAAETQY,TRBJ2-5,TRBV15,.
ASSRDRFCTEAF,TRBJ1-1,TRBV10-1,TRBD1
ASSLVSGQGGNEQF,TRBJ2-1,TRBV5-1,TRBD1
ASRARRRRDDGYT,TRBJ1-2,TRBV5-6,.
ASSVASGNEQF,TRBJ2-1,TRBV9,TRBD2
ASSPGTGGIWVDGYT,TRBJ1-2,TRBV4-3,TRBD1
ASSTDSTSYEQY,TRBJ2-7,TRBV6-6,.
ASSSSVSSYNEQF,TRBJ2-1,TRBV27,.
ASSLDLGLAGGGGELF,TRBJ2-2,TRBV7-3,TRBD2
ASSLVAGGINEQF,TRBJ2-1,TRBV7-6,TRBD2
ASSLRLNTDTQY,TRBJ2-3,TRBV5-4,.
ASSLSTSGSVYEQF,TRBJ2-1,TRBV7-9,TRBD2
ASSTRDREYEQY,TRBJ2-7,TRBV4-1,TRBD1
ASSSLSGRSYNEQF,TRBJ2-1,TRBV7-9,TRBD2
ASSWGPISTDTQY,TRBJ2-3,TRBV5-6,.